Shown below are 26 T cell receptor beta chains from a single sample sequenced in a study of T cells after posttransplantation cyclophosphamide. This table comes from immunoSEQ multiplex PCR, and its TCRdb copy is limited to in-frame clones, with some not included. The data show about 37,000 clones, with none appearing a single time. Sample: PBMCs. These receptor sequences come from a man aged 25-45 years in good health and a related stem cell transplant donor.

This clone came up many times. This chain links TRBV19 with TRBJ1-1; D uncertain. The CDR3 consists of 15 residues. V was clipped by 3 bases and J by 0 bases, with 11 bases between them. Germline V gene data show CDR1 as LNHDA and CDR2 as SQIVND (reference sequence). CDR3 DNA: TGTGCCAGTAGTATCTTGACGACATTGAACACTGAAGCTTTCTTT. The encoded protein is CASSILTTLNTEAFF.

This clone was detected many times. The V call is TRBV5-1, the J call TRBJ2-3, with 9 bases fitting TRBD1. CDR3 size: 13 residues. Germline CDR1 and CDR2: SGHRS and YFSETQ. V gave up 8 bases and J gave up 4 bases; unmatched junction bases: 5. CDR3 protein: CASSTGGADTQYF. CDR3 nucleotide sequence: TGCGCCAGTTCGACAGGGGGTGCAGATACGCAGTATTTT.

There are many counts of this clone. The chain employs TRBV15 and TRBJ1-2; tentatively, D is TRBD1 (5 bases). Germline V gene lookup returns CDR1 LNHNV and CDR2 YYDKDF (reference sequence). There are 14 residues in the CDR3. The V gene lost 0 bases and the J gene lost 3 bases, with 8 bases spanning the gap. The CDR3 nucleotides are TGTGCCACCAGCAGAGAGGACATGGACTATGGCTACACCTTC. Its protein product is CATSREDMDYGYTF.

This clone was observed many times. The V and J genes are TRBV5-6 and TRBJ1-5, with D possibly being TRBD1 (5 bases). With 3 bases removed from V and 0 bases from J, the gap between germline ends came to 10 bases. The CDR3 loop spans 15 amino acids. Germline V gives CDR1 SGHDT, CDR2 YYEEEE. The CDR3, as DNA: TGTGCCAGCAGCTCGGGACTCTATAGCAATCAGCCCCAGCATTTT. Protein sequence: CASSSGLYSNQPQHF.

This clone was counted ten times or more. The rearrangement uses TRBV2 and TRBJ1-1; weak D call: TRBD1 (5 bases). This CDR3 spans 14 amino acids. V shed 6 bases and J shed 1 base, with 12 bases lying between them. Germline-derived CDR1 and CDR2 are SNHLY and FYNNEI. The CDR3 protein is CASRDLRENTEAFF. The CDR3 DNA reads TGTGCCAGCAGGGATCTCAGGGAGAACACTGAAGCTTTCTTT.

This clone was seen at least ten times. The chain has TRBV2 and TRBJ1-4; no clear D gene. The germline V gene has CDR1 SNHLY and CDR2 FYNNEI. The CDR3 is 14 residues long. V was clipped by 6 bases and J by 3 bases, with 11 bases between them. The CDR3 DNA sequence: TGTGCCAGCAGGAACAGCTATCCTAATGAAAAACTGTTTTTT. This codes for CASRNSYPNEKLFF.

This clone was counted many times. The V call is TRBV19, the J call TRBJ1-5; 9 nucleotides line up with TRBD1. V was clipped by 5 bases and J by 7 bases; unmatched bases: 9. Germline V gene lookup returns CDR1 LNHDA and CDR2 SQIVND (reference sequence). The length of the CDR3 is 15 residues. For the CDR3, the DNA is TGTGCCAGTAGTGACCGGGACAGGGTAGGGCAGCCCCAGCATTTT. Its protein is CASSDRDRVGQPQHF.

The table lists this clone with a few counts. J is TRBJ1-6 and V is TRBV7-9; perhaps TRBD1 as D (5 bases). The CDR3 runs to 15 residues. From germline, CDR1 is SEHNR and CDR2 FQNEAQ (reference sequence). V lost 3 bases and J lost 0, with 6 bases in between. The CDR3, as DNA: TGTGCCAGCAGCTTGGGGGGCTCCTATAATTCACCCCTCCACTTT. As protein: CASSLGGSYNSPLHF.

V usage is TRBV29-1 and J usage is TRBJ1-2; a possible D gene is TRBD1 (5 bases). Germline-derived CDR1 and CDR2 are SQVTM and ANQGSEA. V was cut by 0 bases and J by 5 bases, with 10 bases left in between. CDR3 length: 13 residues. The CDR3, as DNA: TGCAGCGTTGAAGACAGGGCCCTATATGGCTACACCTTC. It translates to CSVEDRALYGYTF.

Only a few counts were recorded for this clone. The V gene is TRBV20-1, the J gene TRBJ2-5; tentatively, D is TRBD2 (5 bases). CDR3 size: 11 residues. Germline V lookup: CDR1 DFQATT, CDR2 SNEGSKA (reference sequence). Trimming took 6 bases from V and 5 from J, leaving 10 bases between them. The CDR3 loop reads CSAIRGETQYF. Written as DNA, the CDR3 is TGCAGTGCGATACGCGGGGAGACCCAGTACTTC.

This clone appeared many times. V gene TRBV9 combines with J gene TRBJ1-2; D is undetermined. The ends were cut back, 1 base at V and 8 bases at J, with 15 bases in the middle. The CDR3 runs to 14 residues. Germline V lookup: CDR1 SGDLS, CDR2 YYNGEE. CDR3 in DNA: TGTGCCAGCAGCGTAAAAGAAGGGTTTGACGGCTACACCTTC. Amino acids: CASSVKEGFDGYTF.

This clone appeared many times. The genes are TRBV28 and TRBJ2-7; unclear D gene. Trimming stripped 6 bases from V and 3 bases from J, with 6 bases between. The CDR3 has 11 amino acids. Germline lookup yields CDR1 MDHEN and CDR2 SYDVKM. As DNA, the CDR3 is TGTGCCAGCAGCCCAAACTACGAGCAGTACTTC. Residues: CASSPNYEQYF.

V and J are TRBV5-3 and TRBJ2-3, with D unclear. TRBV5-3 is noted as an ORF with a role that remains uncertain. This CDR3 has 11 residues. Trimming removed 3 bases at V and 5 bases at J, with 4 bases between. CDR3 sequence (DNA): TGTGCCAGAAGCTCAGAAGATACGCAGTATTTT. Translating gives CARSSEDTQYF.

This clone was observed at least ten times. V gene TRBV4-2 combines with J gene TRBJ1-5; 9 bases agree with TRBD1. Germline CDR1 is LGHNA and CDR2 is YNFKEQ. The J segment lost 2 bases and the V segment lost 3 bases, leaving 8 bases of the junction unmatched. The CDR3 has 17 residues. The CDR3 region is CASSQWGRDRGNQPQHF. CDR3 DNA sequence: TGTGCCAGCAGCCAGTGGGGCCGGGACAGGGGCAATCAGCCCCAGCATTTT.

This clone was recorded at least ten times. CDR3 bases: TGTGCCAGCAGGGCGACAACCCATGACTACGAGCAGTACTTC. This sequence encodes CASRATTHDYEQYF. This chain links TRBV11-2 with TRBJ2-7; D is unresolved. This CDR3 is built from 14 residues. Germline V gives CDR1 SGHAT, CDR2 FQNNGV. Trimming took 6 bases from V and 3 from J, leaving 15 bases between them.

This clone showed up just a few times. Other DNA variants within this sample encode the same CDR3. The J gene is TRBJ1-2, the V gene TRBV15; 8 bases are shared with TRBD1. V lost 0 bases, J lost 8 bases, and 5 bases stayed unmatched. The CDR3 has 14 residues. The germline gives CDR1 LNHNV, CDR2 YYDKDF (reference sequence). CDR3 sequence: CATSRDRGLSGYTF. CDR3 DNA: TGTGCCACCAGCAGAGACAGGGGGCTGAGCGGCTACACCTTC.

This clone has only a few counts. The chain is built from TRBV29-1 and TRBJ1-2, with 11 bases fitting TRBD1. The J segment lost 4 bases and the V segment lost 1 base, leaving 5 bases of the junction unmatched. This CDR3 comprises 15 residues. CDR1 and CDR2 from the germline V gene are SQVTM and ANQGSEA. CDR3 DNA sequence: TGCAGCGTTGAAGGACCCGGGACAGGGGGCTATGGCTACACCTTC. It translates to CSVEGPGTGGYGYTF.

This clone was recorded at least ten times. CDR3 loop: CASSPVPTGGGTEAFF. CDR3 nucleotide sequence: TGTGCCAGCTCACCAGTACCGACTGGGGGGGGCACTGAAGCTTTCTTT. V is TRBV18 and J is TRBJ1-1, with D possibly matching TRBD1 (5 bases). Trimming left V 2 bases short and J 4 bases short, with 17 bases between. This CDR3 is 16 amino acids long. Germline loops: CDR1 KGHSH, CDR2 LQKENI.

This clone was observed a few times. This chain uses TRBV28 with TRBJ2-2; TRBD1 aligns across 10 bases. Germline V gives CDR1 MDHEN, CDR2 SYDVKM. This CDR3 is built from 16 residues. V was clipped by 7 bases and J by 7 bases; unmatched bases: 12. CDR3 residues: CASTLGTGAMVGELFF. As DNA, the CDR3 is TGTGCCAGCACCCTCGGGACAGGGGCAATGGTCGGGGAGCTGTTTTTT.

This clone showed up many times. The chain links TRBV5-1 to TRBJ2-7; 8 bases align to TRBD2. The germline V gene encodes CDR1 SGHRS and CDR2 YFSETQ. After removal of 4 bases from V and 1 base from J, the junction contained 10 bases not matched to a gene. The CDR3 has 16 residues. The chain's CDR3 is CASSRAGTRESYEQYF. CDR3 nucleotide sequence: TGCGCCAGCAGCAGAGCCGGGACTAGAGAGTCCTACGAGCAGTACTTC.

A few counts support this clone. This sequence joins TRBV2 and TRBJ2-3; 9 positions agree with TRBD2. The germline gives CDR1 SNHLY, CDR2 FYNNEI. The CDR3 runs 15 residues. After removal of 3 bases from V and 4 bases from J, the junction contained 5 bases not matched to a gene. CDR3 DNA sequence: TGTGCCAGCAGTGATGAGGCGGGGGGGGCAGATACGCAGTATTTT. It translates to CASSDEAGGADTQYF.

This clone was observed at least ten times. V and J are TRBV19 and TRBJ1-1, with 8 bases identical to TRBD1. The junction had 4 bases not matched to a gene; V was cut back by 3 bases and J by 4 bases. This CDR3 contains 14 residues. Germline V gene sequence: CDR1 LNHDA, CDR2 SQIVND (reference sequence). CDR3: CASSMQGAVTEAFF. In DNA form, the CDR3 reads TGTGCCAGTAGTATGCAGGGGGCGGTCACTGAAGCTTTCTTT.

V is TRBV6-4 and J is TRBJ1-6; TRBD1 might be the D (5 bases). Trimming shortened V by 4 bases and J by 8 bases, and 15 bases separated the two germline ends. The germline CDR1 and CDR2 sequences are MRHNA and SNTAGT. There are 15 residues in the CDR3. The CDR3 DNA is TGTGCCAGCAGTGGCCCCAGGGACTCGGATTCACCCCTCCACTTT. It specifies CASSGPRDSDSPLHF.

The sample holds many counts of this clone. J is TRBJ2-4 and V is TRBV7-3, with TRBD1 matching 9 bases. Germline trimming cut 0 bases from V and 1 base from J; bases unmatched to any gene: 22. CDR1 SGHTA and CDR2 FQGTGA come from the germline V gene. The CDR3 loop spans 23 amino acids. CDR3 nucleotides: TGTGCCAGCAGCTTAACGTCGAAGCATTTAATGGGACAGGGTGCGTCGGCCAAAAACATTCAGTACTTC. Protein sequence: CASSLTSKHLMGQGASAKNIQYF.

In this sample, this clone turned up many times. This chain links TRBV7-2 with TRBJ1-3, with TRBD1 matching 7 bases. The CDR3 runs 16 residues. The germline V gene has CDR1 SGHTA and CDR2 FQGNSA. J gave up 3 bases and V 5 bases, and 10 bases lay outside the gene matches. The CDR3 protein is CASSEGGVGIGNTIYF. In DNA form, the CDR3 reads TGTGCCAGCAGCGAAGGGGGCGTGGGAATTGGAAACACCATATATTTT.

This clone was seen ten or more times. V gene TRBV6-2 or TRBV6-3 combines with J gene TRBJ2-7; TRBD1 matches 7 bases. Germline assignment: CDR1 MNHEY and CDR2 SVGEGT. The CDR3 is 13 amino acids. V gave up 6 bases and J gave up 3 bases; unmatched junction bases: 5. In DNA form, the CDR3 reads TGTGCCAGCAGACCAAGGACAGGCTACGAGCAGTACTTC. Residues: CASRPRTGYEQYF.